Listed below are T cell receptor beta chains from one sample, sequenced in a study of cytomegalovirus exposure and HLA in healthy donors. Profiled with immunoSEQ multiplex PCR; TCRdb holds only in-frame clones, not every one. The table shows 200,000 to 250,000 clones, with approximately 86% occurring only once. Sequencing was done on a sample of PBMCs. These receptors originate from a woman aged 18-29 years in good health and CMV-seronegative. Both conserved end residues are part of each CDR3. D genes are given only for firm matches. Only part of the rows carry a size: once, few, many, or a class if the clone is expanded.

clone size: .; V gene: TRBV7-9; D gene: .; J gene: TRBJ2-7; CDR3 DNA: TGTGCCAGCAGCCACTTTGGGCAGGCCTACGAGCAGTACTTC; CDR3 protein: CASSHFGQAYEQYF
clone size: .; V gene: TRBV2; D gene: .; J gene: TRBJ2-1; CDR3 DNA: TGTGCCAGCAGTACCGACTTGCTATCCTACAATGAGCAGTTCTTC; CDR3 protein: CASSTDLLSYNEQFF
clone size: few; V gene: TRBV28; D gene: .; J gene: TRBJ1-2; CDR3 DNA: TGTGCCAGCAGTCCAAGTGGGGGGTTCGATGGCTACACCTTC; CDR3 protein: CASSPSGGFDGYTF
clone size: .; V gene: TRBV4-2; D gene: TRBD2; J gene: TRBJ2-7; CDR3 DNA: TGTGCCAGCAGCCAAGACAGAGCGGGACTCTACGAGCAGTACTTC; CDR3 protein: CASSQDRAGLYEQYF
clone size: .; V gene: TRBV5-1; D gene: .; J gene: TRBJ1-1; CDR3 DNA: TGCGCCAGCAGCTTGGCTCCGGGGGGTGGAAACACTGAAGCTTTCTTT; CDR3 protein: CASSLAPGGGNTEAFF
clone size: .; V gene: TRBV5-1; D gene: .; J gene: TRBJ1-1; CDR3 DNA: TGCGCCAGCAGCTTGGAGGGGTTCACTGAAGCTTTCTTT; CDR3 protein: CASSLEGFTEAFF
clone size: .; V gene: TRBV30; D gene: TRBD1; J gene: TRBJ1-1; CDR3 DNA: TGTGCCTCAACGACAGGGACGAACACTGAAGCTTTCTTT; CDR3 protein: CASTTGTNTEAFF
clone size: .; V gene: TRBV18; D gene: .; J gene: TRBJ2-7; CDR3 DNA: TGTGCCAGCTCACGGCGGACAGAAGCGACCTACGAGCAGTACTTC; CDR3 protein: CASSRRTEATYEQYF
clone size: .; V gene: TRBV6-5; D gene: TRBD1; J gene: TRBJ1-2; CDR3 DNA: TGTGCCAGCAGTTACTCGATGGGACAGGGGAGCTATGGCTACACCTTC; CDR3 protein: CASSYSMGQGSYGYTF
clone size: .; V gene: TRBV7-6; D gene: .; J gene: TRBJ1-3; CDR3 DNA: TGTGCCAGCAGCTTAACTACCCGGAATTCTGGAAACACCATATATTTT; CDR3 protein: CASSLTTRNSGNTIYF
clone size: .; V gene: TRBV19; D gene: .; J gene: TRBJ2-1; CDR3 DNA: TGTGCCAGTACCTCGCCCTTACGGGAGATCGATGAGCAGTTCTTC; CDR3 protein: CASTSPLREIDEQFF
clone size: .; V gene: TRBV7-2; D gene: .; J gene: TRBJ2-7; CDR3 DNA: TGTGCCAGCAGCTTAGGTGTCATATATTCGAGCTACGAGCAGTACTTC; CDR3 protein: CASSLGVIYSSYEQYF
clone size: .; V gene: TRBV11-2; D gene: .; J gene: TRBJ1-1; CDR3 DNA: TGTGCCAGCAGCTATACAGGGTGGAACACTGAAGCTTTCTTT; CDR3 protein: CASSYTGWNTEAFF
clone size: once; V gene: TRBV18; D gene: .; J gene: TRBJ2-7; CDR3 DNA: TGTGCCAGCTCACCAACTGTTACAGGTGGTGGGGCCTACGAGCAGTACTTC; CDR3 protein: CASSPTVTGGGAYEQYF
clone size: .; V gene: TRBV4-1; D gene: .; J gene: TRBJ1-1; CDR3 DNA: TGCGCCAGCAGCCAAGCCAGGGCCCAAAAGAACACTGAAGCTTTCTTT; CDR3 protein: CASSQARAQKNTEAFF
clone size: .; V gene: TRBV21-1; D gene: .; J gene: TRBJ2-1; CDR3 DNA: TGTGCCAGCAGCAAAGATTCGGGTTTAGAGGGTAATGAGCAGTTCTTC; CDR3 protein: CASSKDSGLEGNEQFF